This TCR beta chain was captured in a study of blood T cell repertoires in COVID-19. About the research overall: Samples representing acute and convalescent COVID-19 were sourced from the United States, Italy and Spain. In each case, the material was cDNA or gDNA derived from T cells, B-cell-depleted T cells, or PBMCs.

The CDR3 runs 14 residues. Germline-derived CDR1 and CDR2 are LGHNA and YSLEER. V trimming: 4 bases; J trimming: 3 bases; junction bases outside the gene matches: 3. Per the original data handling: Using reference gene primer amplification, nucleated cell counts were estimated. The repertoire was sequenced with immunoSEQ multiplex PCR; TCRdb's copy has only in-frame clones and lacks some. Clone size and V and J calls were adopted from that table, with D and trimming inferred from the DNA. The table includes under 150,000 clones, about 88% detected once. The gene calls are TRBV4-3 and TRBJ2-3, with 8 bases matching TRBD1. This clonotype was obtained from an older woman who had recovered from COVID-19. Material for sequencing was peripheral blood. CDR3 nucleotide sequence: TGCGCCAGCAGCCTGGACAGGGAAACAGATACGCAGTATTTT. Encoded protein: CASSLDRETDTQYF.